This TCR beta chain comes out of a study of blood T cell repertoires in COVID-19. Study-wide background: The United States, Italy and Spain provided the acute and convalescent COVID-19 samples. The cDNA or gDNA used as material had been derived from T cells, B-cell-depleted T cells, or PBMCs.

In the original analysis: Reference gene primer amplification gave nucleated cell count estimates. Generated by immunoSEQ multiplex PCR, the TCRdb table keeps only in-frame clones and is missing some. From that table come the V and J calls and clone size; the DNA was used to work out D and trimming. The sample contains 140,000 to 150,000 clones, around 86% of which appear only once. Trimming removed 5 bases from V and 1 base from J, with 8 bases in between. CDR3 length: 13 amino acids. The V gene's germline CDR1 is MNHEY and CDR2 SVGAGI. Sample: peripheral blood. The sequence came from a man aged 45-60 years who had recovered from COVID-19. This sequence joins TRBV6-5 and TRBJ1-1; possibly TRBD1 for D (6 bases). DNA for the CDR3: TGTGCCAGCAGTCTCAGGGGGAACACTGAAGCTTTCTTT. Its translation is CASSLRGNTEAFF.